A single sample gave rise to the 23 T cell receptor beta chains below, sequenced in a study of cytomegalovirus exposure and HLA in healthy donors. The primer mix had 60 Vbeta and 13 Jbeta primers. Assay: immunoSEQ multiplex PCR; the TCRdb copy retains only in-frame clones and omits some. The data contain approximately 190,000 clones, roughly 80% of them singletons. The specimen sequenced was PBMCs. All receptors derive from a man aged 45-65 years in good health and CMV-seronegative.

The chain couples TRBV13 to TRBJ2-7, with 9 bases that match TRBD1. CDR3 length: 14 residues. CDR1 is PRHDT, CDR2 FYEKMQ, per germline (reference sequence). Germline trimming cut 5 bases from V and 4 bases from J; bases unmatched to any gene: 6. The CDR3 region has the DNA TGTGCCAGCAGCGGAGGACAGGGGAGATACGAGCAGTACTTC. It translates to CASSGGQGRYEQYF.

The chain couples TRBV10-3 to TRBJ1-5; 7 nucleotides line up with TRBD1. The CDR3 totals 13 residues. Germline-derived CDR1 and CDR2 are ENHRY and SYGVKD. Trimming removed 6 bases from V and 3 bases from J; junction bases left unmatched: 2. The CDR3 DNA reads TGTGCCATCAGGGACAGGCCCAATCAGCCCCAGCATTTT. Its protein product is CAIRDRPNQPQHF.

Turning to this clone: The junction and the germline gene differ at one end; a read error may be behind it. The V gene is TRBV4-1, the J gene TRBJ1-5; the match to TRBD1 covers 8 bases. CDR1 is MGHRA, CDR2 YSYEKL, per germline. CDR3 length: 15 residues. The CDR3 nucleotides read TGCGCCAGCACCCAAGGACAGGGCCCCAATCAGCCCCAGCATTTT. It is translated as CASTQGQGPNQPQHF.

This chain links TRBV29-1 with TRBJ2-1, with D maybe TRBD2 (6 bases). The CDR3 sequence is 15 residues long. With 7 bases removed from V and 0 bases from J, the gap between germline ends came to 16 bases. CDR1 is SQVTM and CDR2 is ANQGSEA in the germline V gene. This CDR3 reads CSASRDGSSYNEQFF. The DNA of the CDR3 is TGCAGCGCTTCCCGGGACGGGAGCTCCTACAATGAGCAGTTCTTC.

The chain recombines TRBV5-1 with TRBJ2-1; a possible D gene is TRBD2 (5 bases). The V end lost 1 base, the J end lost 9 bases, and 11 bases lay between the germline ends. Germline V gives CDR1 SGHRS, CDR2 YFSETQ. The CDR3 is 13 amino acids. This CDR3 reads CASSLKGAGEQFF. Here the CDR3 DNA reads TGCGCCAGCAGCTTGAAAGGTGCGGGTGAGCAGTTCTTC.

The gene calls are TRBV5-1 and TRBJ2-7; D is perhaps TRBD2 (6 bases). V was trimmed by 4 bases and J by 2 bases, leaving 13 bases between them. Germline CDR1 SGHRS, CDR2 YFSETQ. The CDR3 has 14 residues. The chain's CDR3 is CASSPRDVPYEQYF. The CDR3 DNA follows: TGCGCCAGCAGCCCGCGGGACGTTCCCTACGAGCAGTACTTC.

This clone turned up a few times. This chain uses TRBV6-5 with TRBJ1-3; D is undetermined. Trimming took 4 bases from V and 4 from J, leaving 11 bases between them. This CDR3 spans 14 amino acids. CDR1 and CDR2 from the germline V gene are MNHEY and SVGAGI. CDR3 in amino acids: CASSSEGRGNTIYF. DNA for the CDR3: TGTGCCAGCAGTTCTGAGGGTAGAGGAAACACCATATATTTT.

The chain carries TRBV27 and TRBJ1-1; D not certain. This CDR3 is 11 amino acids long. Germline V lookup: CDR1 MNHEY, CDR2 SMNVEV (reference sequence). Trimming removed 7 bases at V and 3 bases at J, with 6 bases between. The CDR3 coding sequence is TGTGCCAGCACGGGATACACTGAAGCTTTCTTT. Its translation is CASTGYTEAFF.

The genes are TRBV2 and TRBJ1-5, with D unclear. Germline V gives CDR1 SNHLY, CDR2 FYNNEI. This CDR3 is built from 14 residues. The V end was cut by 5 bases, the J end by 1 base, with 9 bases between. The chain's CDR3 is CASSQGSSNQPQHF. DNA for the CDR3: TGTGCCAGCAGTCAAGGTAGCAGCAATCAGCCCCAGCATTTT.

The V and J genes are TRBV5-6 and TRBJ2-5, with D unclear. This CDR3 region has 14 residues. CDR1 and CDR2 (germline): SGHDT, YYEEEE. V was clipped by 2 bases and J by 1 base, with 9 bases between them. The CDR3 loop reads CASSFWPVQETQYF. The CDR3, as DNA: TGTGCCAGCAGCTTCTGGCCCGTCCAAGAGACCCAGTACTTC.

CDR3 in DNA: TGCGCCAGCAGCCAACCGAGGGGACTGAACTATGGCTACACCTTC. Translating it yields CASSQPRGLNYGYTF. The chain recombines TRBV4-1 with TRBJ1-2; TRBD1 might be the D (5 bases). Per germline, CDR1 MGHRA and CDR2 YSYEKL. Trimming took off 2 bases at V and 2 bases at J, with 12 bases between the two ends. This CDR3 is 15 amino acids long.

In nucleotides, the CDR3 is TGCGCCTCAGCACAGGAATTGGCCTACAATGAGCAGTTCTTC. The encoded protein is CASAQELAYNEQFF. V usage is TRBV4-3 and J usage is TRBJ2-1; perhaps TRBD1 as D (5 bases). Germline values: CDR1 LGHNA, CDR2 YSLEER. The CDR3 is 14 residues long. V dropped 11 bases and J dropped 2 bases, with 16 bases sitting between them.

This clone was found a few times. J is TRBJ2-5 and V is TRBV5-1, with 7 bases matching TRBD1. The tail of the sequence fits TRBJ2-7 better, so the J call may be wrong. Germline V gene lookup returns CDR1 SGHRS and CDR2 YFSETQ. CDR3 size: 14 residues. The CDR3 coding sequence is TGCGCCAGCAGCAGGGACAGTCCGACCTACGAGCAGTACTTC. This encodes CASSRDSPTYEQYF.

Only one count was recorded for this clone. This rearrangement joins TRBV7-2 to TRBJ2-3, with 7 bases lining up with TRBD1. CDR1 is SGHTA, CDR2 FQGNSA, per germline. CDR3 size: 14 residues. Trimming cost V 2 bases and J 6 bases; bases outside gene matches: 5. CDR3 amino acids: CASSLQTGADTQYF. The CDR3 DNA sequence: TGTGCCAGCAGCTTACAAACAGGGGCGGATACGCAGTATTTT. The entire variable domain, with the rest obtained from reference TRBV7-2 and TRBJ2-3, is as follows: GAGVSQSPSNKVTEKGKDVELRCDPISGHTALYWYRQSLGQGLEFLIYFQGNSAPDKSGLPSDRFSAERTGGSVSTLTIQRTQQEDSAVYLCASSLQTGADTQYFGPGTRLTVL.

This rearrangement joins TRBV11-2 to TRBJ1-4; 7 bases are a match to TRBD1. CDR1 SGHAT and CDR2 FQNNGV come from the germline V gene. The CDR3 is made up of 15 amino acids. Trimming removed 0 bases from V and 5 bases from J; junction bases left unmatched: 3. The CDR3 spells CASSLDRGRNEKLFF. In nucleotides, the CDR3 is TGTGCCAGCAGCTTAGATAGGGGGCGGAATGAAAAACTGTTTTTT.

The V gene is TRBV5-1, the J gene TRBJ2-7; tentatively, D is TRBD1 (5 bases). In germline, CDR1 is SGHRS, CDR2 YFSETQ. CDR3 length: 14 amino acids. V dropped 1 base and J dropped 5 bases, with 13 bases sitting between them. CDR3 residues: CASSLRGWSDEQYF. In nucleotides, the CDR3 is TGCGCCAGCAGCTTGAGGGGTTGGAGCGACGAGCAGTACTTC.

The rearrangement joins TRBV7-2 to TRBJ1-1, with D maybe TRBD1 (6 bases). CDR1 and CDR2 (germline): SGHTA, FQGNSA. Trimming shortened V by 1 base and J by 8 bases, and 14 bases separated the two germline ends. This CDR3 is 14 amino acids long. Here the CDR3 reads CASSLEGRGVEAFF. The CDR3 nucleotides are TGTGCCAGCAGCTTAGAAGGCAGGGGTGTGGAAGCTTTCTTT.

V gene TRBV10-3 combines with J gene TRBJ1-4; TRBD1 agrees at 8 bases. CDR1 and CDR2 (germline): ENHRY, SYGVKD. Trimming at V came to 4 bases and at J to 6 bases, leaving 1 base not matched to a gene. The CDR3 length is 13 residues. The CDR3 DNA reads as TGTGCCATCAGTGCACAGGGGGATGAAAAACTGTTTTTT. It encodes CAISAQGDEKLFF.

This clone was found a few times. Within the sample, other DNA sequences also encode this same CDR3. The rearrangement joins TRBV5-6 to TRBJ1-1, with 8 nucleotides matching TRBD1. The junction had 2 bases not matched to a gene; V was cut back by 2 bases and J by 5 bases. CDR1 and CDR2 (germline): SGHDT, YYEEEE. The CDR3 loop spans 13 amino acids. CDR3 region: CASSLQGGTEAFF. In DNA, the CDR3 is TGTGCCAGCAGCTTACAGGGGGGGACTGAAGCTTTCTTT.

The V and J genes are TRBV2 and TRBJ1-6, with 8 bases aligning to TRBD1. V lost 0 bases to trimming and J lost 8 bases; unmatched junction nucleotides: 3. CDR1 is SNHLY, CDR2 FYNNEI, per germline. The CDR3 is 15 residues long. Here the CDR3 DNA reads TGTGCCAGCAGTGAAGCGCGGACAGGGCATTCACCCCTCCACTTT. Protein sequence: CASSEARTGHSPLHF.

This clone has only a few counts. The rearrangement links TRBV11-2 to TRBJ1-5, with D hard to call. The CDR3 consists of 15 residues. CDR1 SGHAT and CDR2 FQNNGV come from the germline V gene. The V end was cut by 1 base, the J end by 4 bases, with 11 bases between. The CDR3 spells CASSLGLAGNQPQHF. The CDR3 bases are TGTGCCAGCAGCTTAGGATTGGCGGGAAATCAGCCCCAGCATTTT.

The chain uses TRBV6-1 and TRBJ1-1; TRBD1 aligns across 11 bases. The V gene's germline CDR1 is MNHNS and CDR2 SASEGT. The CDR3 length is 14 residues. V lost 6 bases and J lost 4; bases outside the gene matches: 4. DNA for the CDR3: TGTGCCAGCAGCCCCGGGACAGGGGGCACTGAAGCTTTCTTT. Translation: CASSPGTGGTEAFF.

The V and J genes are TRBV7-9 and TRBJ2-7, with a weak D call TRBD1 (6 bases). Trimming removed 4 bases from V and 4 bases from J, with 14 bases in between. The length of the CDR3 is 14 residues. Germline V lookup: CDR1 SEHNR, CDR2 FQNEAQ (reference sequence). The chain's CDR3 is CASSSDRTLYEQYF. CDR3 DNA: TGTGCCAGCAGCTCAGACAGGACCCTATACGAGCAGTACTTC. Complete variable domain (other parts from reference TRBV7-9 and TRBJ2-7): DTGVSQNPRHKITKRGQNVTFRCDPISEHNRLYWYRQTLGQGPEFLTYFQNEAQLEKSRLLSDRFSAERPKGSFSTLEIQRTEQGDSAMYLCASSSDRTLYEQYFGPGTRLTVT.